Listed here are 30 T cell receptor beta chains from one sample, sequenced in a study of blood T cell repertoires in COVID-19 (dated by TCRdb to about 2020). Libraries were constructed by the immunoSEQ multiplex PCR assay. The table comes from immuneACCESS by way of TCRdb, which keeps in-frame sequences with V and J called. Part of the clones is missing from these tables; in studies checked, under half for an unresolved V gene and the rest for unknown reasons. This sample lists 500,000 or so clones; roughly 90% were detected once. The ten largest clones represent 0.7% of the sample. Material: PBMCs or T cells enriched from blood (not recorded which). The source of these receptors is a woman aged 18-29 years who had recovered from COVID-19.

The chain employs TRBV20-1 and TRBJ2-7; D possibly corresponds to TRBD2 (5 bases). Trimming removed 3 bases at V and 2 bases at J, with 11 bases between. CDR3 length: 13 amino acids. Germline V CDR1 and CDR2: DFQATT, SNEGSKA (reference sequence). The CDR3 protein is CSASLGVPYEQYF. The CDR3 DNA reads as TGCAGTGCTAGTCTCGGGGTCCCCTACGAGCAGTACTTC.

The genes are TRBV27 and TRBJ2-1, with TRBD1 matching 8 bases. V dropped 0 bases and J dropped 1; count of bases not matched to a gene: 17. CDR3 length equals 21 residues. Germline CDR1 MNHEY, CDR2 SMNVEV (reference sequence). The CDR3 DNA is TGTGCCAGCAGTTTATCAGGCCCGACAGGGGAAAGGATCAGGTCCTACAATGAGCAGTTCTTC. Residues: CASSLSGPTGERIRSYNEQFF.

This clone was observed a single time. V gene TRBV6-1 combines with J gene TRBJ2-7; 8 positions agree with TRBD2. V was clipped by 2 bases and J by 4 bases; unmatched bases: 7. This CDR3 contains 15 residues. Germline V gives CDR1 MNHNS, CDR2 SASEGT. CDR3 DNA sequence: TGTGCCAGCAGTGAACTCGGGGGGGCCGTGTACGAGCAGTACTTC. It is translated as CASSELGGAVYEQYF.

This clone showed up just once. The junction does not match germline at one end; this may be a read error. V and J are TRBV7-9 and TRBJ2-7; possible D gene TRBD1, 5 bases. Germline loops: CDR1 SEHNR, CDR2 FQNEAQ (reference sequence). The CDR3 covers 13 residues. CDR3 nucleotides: TGTGCCAGCAGCTTAGTAGGGGCAGAGGAGACCTTGTTC. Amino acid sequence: CASSLVGAEETLF.

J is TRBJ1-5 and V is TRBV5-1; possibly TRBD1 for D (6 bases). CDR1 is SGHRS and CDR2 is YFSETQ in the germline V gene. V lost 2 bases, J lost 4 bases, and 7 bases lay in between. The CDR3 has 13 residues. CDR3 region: CASSLRGNQPQHF. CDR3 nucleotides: TGCGCCAGCAGCTTAAGGGGGAATCAGCCCCAGCATTTT. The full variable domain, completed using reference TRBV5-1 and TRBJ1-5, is KAGVTQTPRYLIKTRGQQVTLSCSPISGHRSVSWYQQTPGQGLQFLFEYFSETQRNKGNFPGRFSGRQFSNSRSEMNVSTLELGDSALYLCASSLRGNQPQHFGDGTRLSIL.

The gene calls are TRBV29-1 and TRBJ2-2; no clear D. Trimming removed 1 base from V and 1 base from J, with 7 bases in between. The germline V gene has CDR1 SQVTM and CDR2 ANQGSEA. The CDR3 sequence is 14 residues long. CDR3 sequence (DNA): TGCAGCGTTGAAGCCAGGCTGAACACCGGGGAGCTGTTTTTT. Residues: CSVEARLNTGELFF.

CDR3 sequence reads: CASSVDQGTNEKLFF. CDR3 DNA: TGTGCCAGCAGCGTAGATCAGGGGACAAATGAAAAACTGTTTTTT. The chain has TRBV9 and TRBJ1-4; tentatively, D is TRBD1 (6 bases). V shed 0 bases and J shed 5 bases, with 11 bases lying between them. The germline CDR1 and CDR2 sequences are SGDLS and YYNGEE. This CDR3 comprises 15 residues.

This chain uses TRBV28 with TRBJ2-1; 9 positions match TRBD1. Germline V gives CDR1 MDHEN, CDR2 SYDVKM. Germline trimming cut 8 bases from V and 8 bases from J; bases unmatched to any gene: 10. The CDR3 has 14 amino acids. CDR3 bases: TGTGCCAGCTTGGGGGGACAGGGCAGGGATGAGCAGTTCTTC. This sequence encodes CASLGGQGRDEQFF.

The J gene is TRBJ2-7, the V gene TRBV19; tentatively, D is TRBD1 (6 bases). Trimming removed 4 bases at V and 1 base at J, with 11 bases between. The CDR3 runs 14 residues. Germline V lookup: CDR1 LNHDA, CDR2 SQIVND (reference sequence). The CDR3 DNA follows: TGTGCCAGTAGTACATCAGGACAGTCCTACGAGCAGTACTTC. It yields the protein CASSTSGQSYEQYF.

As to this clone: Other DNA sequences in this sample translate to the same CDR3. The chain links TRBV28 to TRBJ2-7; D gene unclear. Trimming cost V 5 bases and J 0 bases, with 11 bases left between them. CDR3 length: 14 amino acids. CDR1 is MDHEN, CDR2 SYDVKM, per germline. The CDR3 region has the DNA TGTGCCAGCAGTCTCACAGAGAGCTCCTACGAGCAGTACTTC. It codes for CASSLTESSYEQYF.

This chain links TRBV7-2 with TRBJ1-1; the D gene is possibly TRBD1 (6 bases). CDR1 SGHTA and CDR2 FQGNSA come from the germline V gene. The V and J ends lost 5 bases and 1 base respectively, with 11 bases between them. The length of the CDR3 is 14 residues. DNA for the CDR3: TGTGCCAGCAGCCCTCGACAGGCGAACACTGAAGCTTTCTTT. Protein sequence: CASSPRQANTEAFF.

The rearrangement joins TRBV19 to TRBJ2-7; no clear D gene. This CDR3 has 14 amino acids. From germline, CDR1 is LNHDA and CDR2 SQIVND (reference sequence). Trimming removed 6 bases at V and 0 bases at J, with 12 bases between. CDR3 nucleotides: TGTGCCAGTAGCCCCCAGGTTAGCTCCTACGAGCAGTACTTC. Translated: CASSPQVSSYEQYF. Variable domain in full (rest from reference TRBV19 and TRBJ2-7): DGGITQSPKYLFRKEGQNVTLSCEQNLNHDAMYWYRQDPGQGLRLIYYSQIVNDFQKGDIAEGYSVSREKKESFPLTVTSAQKNPTAFYLCASSPQVSSYEQYFGPGTRLTVT.

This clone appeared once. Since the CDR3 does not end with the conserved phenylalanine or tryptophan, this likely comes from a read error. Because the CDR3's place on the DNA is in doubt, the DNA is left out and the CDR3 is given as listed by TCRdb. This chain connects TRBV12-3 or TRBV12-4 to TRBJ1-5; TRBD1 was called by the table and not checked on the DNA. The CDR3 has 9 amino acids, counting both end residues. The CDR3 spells CASSLSGLN.

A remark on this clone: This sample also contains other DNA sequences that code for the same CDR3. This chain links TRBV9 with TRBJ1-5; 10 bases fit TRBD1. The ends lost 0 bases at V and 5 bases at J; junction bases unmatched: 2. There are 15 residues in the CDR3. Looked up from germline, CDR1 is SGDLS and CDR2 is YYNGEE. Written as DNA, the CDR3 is TGTGCCAGCAGCGTAGGACAGGGGGCTGATCAGCCCCAGCATTTT. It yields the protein CASSVGQGADQPQHF.

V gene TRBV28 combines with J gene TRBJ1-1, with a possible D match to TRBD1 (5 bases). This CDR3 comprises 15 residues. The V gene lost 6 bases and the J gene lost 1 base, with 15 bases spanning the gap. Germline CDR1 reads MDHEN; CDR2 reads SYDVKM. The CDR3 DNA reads TGTGCCAGCAGATTGTGGGGTCAGGGGAACACTGAAGCTTTCTTT. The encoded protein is CASRLWGQGNTEAFF.

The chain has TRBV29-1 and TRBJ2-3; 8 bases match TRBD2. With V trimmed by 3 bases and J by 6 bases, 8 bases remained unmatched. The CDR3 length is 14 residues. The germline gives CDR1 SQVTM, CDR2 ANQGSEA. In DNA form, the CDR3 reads TGCAGCGTTGACGGGGGACTAGGGGGTGATACGCAGTATTTT. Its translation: CSVDGGLGGDTQYF.

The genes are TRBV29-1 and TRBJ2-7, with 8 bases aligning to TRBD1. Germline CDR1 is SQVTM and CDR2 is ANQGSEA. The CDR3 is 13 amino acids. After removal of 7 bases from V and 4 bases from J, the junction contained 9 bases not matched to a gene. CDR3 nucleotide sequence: TGCAGCGCATCGACAGGGGTTGGATACGAGCAGTACTTC. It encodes CSASTGVGYEQYF.

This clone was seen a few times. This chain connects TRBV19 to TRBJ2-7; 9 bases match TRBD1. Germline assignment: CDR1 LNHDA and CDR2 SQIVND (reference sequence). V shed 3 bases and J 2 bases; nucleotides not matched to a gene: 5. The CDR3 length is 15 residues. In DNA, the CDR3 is TGTGCCAGTAGTATGGGACAGGGATCAACCTACGAGCAGTACTTC. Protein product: CASSMGQGSTYEQYF.

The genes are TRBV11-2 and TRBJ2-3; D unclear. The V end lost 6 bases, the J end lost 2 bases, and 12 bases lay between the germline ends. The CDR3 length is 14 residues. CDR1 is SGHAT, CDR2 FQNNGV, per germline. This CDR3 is CASRHVSHTDTQYF. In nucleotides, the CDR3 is TGTGCCAGCAGACACGTTTCCCACACAGATACGCAGTATTTT. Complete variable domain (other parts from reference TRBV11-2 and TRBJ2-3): EAGVAQSPRYKIIEKRQSVAFWCNPISGHATLYWYQQILGQGPKLLIQFQNNGVVDDSQLPKDRFSAERLKGVDSTLKIQPAKLEDSAVYLCASRHVSHTDTQYFGPGTRLTVL.

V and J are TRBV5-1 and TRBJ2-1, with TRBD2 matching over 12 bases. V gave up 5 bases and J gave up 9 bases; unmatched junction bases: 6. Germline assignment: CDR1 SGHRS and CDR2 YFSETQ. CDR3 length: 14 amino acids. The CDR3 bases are TGCGCCAGCAGACTAGCGGGGGGAATAGGTGAGCAGTTCTTC. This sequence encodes CASRLAGGIGEQFF.

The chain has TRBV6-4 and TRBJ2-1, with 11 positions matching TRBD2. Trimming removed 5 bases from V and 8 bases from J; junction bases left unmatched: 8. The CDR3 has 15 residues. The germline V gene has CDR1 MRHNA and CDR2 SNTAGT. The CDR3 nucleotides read TGTGCCAGCAGTAACATAGCGGGGGGGCCGGATGAGCAGTTCTTC. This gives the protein CASSNIAGGPDEQFF.

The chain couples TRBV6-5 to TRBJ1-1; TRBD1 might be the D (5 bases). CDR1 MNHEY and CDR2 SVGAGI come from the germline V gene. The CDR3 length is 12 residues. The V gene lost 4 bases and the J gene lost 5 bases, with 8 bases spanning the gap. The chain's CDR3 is CASSWQGTEAFF. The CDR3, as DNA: TGTGCCAGCAGTTGGCAGGGAACTGAAGCTTTCTTT.

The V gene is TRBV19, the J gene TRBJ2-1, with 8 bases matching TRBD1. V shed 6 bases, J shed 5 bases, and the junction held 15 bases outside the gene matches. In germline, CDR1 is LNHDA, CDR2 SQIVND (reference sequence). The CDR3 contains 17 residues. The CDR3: CASSPFSPGQADNEQFF. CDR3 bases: TGTGCCAGTAGCCCATTTTCCCCGGGACAGGCGGACAATGAGCAGTTCTTC.

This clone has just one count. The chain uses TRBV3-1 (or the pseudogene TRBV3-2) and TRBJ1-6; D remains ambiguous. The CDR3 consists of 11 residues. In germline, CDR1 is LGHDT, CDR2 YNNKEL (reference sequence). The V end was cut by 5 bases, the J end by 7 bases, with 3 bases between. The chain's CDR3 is CASSLNSPLHF. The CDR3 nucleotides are TGTGCCAGCAGCTTAAATTCACCCCTCCACTTT.

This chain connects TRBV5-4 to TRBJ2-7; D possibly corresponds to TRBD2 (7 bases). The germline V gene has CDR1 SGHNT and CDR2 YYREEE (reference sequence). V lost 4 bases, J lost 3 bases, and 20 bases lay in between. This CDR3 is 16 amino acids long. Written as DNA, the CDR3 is TGTGCCAGCAGCCTAGCCACGGGGGGCAGCTACTACGAGCAGTACTTC. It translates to CASSLATGGSYYEQYF. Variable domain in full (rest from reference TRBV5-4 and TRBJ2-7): ETGVTQSPTHLIKTRGQQVTLRCSSQSGHNTVSWYQQALGQGPQFIFQYYREEENGRGNFPPRFSGLQFPNYSSELNVNALELDDSALYLCASSLATGGSYYEQYFGPGTRLTVT.

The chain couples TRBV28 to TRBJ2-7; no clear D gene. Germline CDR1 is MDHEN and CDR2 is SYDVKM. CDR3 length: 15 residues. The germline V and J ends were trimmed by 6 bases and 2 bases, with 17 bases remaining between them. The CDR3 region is CASSSNQAVTYEQYF. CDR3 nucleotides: TGTGCCAGCAGCTCCAACCAGGCCGTAACCTACGAGCAGTACTTC.

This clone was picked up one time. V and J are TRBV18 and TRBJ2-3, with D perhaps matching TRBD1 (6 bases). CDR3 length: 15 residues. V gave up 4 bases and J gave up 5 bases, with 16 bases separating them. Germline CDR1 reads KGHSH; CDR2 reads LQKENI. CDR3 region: CASSLSRTALDTQYF. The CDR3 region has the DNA TGTGCCAGCTCACTGTCGAGGACAGCGCTAGATACGCAGTATTTT.

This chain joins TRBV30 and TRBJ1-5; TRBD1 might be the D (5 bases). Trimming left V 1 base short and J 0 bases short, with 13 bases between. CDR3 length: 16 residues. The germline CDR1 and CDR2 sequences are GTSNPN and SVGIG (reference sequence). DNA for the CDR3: TGTGCCTGGAGTGAGGGGAACAGCTATAGCAATCAGCCCCAGCATTTT. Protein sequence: CAWSEGNSYSNQPQHF. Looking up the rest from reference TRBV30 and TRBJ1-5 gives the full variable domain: SQTIHQWPATLVQPVGSPLSLECTVEGTSNPNLYWYRQAAGRGLQLLFYSVGIGQISSEVPQNLSASRPQDRQFILSSKKLLLSDSGFYLCAWSEGNSYSNQPQHFGDGTRLSIL.

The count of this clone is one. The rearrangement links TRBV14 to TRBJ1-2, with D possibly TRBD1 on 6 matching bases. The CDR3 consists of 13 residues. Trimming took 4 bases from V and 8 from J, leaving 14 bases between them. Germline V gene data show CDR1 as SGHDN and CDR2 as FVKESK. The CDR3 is CASSPGGLLGYTF. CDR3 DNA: TGTGCCAGCAGCCCCGGGGGGCTGTTGGGCTACACCTTC.

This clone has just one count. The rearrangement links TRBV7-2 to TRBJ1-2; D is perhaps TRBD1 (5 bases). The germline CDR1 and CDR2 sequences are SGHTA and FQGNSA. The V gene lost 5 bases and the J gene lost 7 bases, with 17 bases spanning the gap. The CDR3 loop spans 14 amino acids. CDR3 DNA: TGTGCCAGCAGCCCCGGGGGTCCAGGGCGTGGCTACACCTTC. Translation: CASSPGGPGRGYTF.